Each of the 26 T cell receptor beta chains below was sequenced from the same sample in a study of response to subunit inactivated influenza vaccine. TCRdb re-called the RT-PCR reads through MiXCR, storing one row per CDR3 protein. This table holds roughly 520,000 distinct CDR3 sequences, roughly 27% found once. This specimen consisted of CD4+ T cells sorted from PBMCs, obtained roughly 5 days after vaccination. These receptor sequences come from a man in his fifties or sixties who received an inactivated influenza vaccine.

This clonotype appeared a few times. The chain's CDR3 is CASSGGNSGANVLTF. CDR3 DNA: TGTGCCAGCAGCGGAGGTAATTCAGGGGCCAACGTCCTGACTTTC. V is TRBV5-5 and J is TRBJ2-6, with a possible D match to TRBD2 (5 bases). The CDR3 loop spans 15 amino acids. Per germline, CDR1 SGHKS and CDR2 YYEKEE (reference sequence). Trimming took off 4 bases at V and 4 bases at J, with 12 bases between the two ends.

This clonotype was recorded a few times. The gene calls are TRBV28 and TRBJ1-5; 9 positions agree with TRBD1. The CDR3 totals 16 residues. CDR1 is MDHEN and CDR2 is SYDVKM in the germline V gene. V trimming: 6 bases; J trimming: 6 bases; junction bases outside the gene matches: 12. CDR3 sequence: CASRSIVDRGTQPQHF. CDR3 nucleotides: TGTGCCAGCAGGAGTATAGTGGACAGGGGAACTCAGCCCCAGCATTTT.

This clonotype was seen a few times. This chain links TRBV7-9 with TRBJ1-1, with 8 bases lining up with TRBD1. The CDR3 has 12 amino acids. Germline V gene sequence: CDR1 SEHNR, CDR2 FQNEAQ (reference sequence). The ends lost 4 bases at V and 10 bases at J; junction bases unmatched: 5. The CDR3 loop reads CASSSTGERAFF. The CDR3 DNA sequence: TGTGCCAGCAGCTCGACAGGGGAGCGAGCTTTCTTT.

This clonotype appeared a few times. This chain uses TRBV24-1 with TRBJ2-3; unclear D gene. Trimming took 6 bases from V and 0 from J, leaving 6 bases between them. Germline V lookup: CDR1 KGHDR, CDR2 SFDVKD. This CDR3 is 13 amino acids long. CDR3 DNA: TGTGCCACCAGTCCTTTCAGCACAGATACGCAGTATTTT. It yields the protein CATSPFSTDTQYF.

This clonotype was seen only a few times. This sequence joins TRBV7-9 and TRBJ2-1; D gene unclear. The CDR3 is 13 residues long. Germline values: CDR1 SEHNR, CDR2 FQNEAQ (reference sequence). Trimming took 3 bases from V and 6 from J, leaving 9 bases between them. CDR3 amino acids: CASSLDPANEQFF. The CDR3 nucleotides read TGTGCCAGCAGCTTGGACCCGGCCAATGAGCAGTTCTTC.

V and J are TRBV4-1 and TRBJ2-3; 12 positions agree with TRBD2. Germline loops: CDR1 MGHRA, CDR2 YSYEKL. The CDR3 is 16 residues long. V shed 4 bases and J 1 base; nucleotides not matched to a gene: 3. The CDR3 nucleotides are TGCGCCAGCAGCCCTAGCGGGGGGGCCCGCACAGATACGCAGTATTTT. Encoded protein: CASSPSGGARTDTQYF.

V and J are TRBV20-1 and TRBJ2-7; 13 nucleotides line up with TRBD2. The CDR3 runs 19 residues. Looked up from germline, CDR1 is DFQATT and CDR2 is SNEGSKA (reference sequence). The V gene end was trimmed by 0 bases and the J gene end by 6 bases; junction bases not matched to a gene: 17. CDR3 sequence: CSARDSRLAGGRGIAEQYF. The CDR3 DNA is TGCAGTGCTAGAGATTCGAGACTAGCGGGAGGCAGGGGGATCGCCGAGCAGTACTTC.

The rearrangement links TRBV18 to TRBJ1-5, with no clear D. Trimming stripped 2 bases from V and 7 bases from J, with 12 bases between. This CDR3 region has 14 residues. Looked up from germline, CDR1 is KGHSH and CDR2 is LQKENI. CDR3 sequence reads: CASSPGYGEQPQHF. DNA for the CDR3: TGTGCCAGCTCACCAGGTTACGGGGAACAGCCCCAGCATTTT.

This CDR3 reads CASSFGAGPVAGELFF. CDR3 DNA: TGTGCCAGCAGCTTCGGTGCGGGGCCGGTGGCCGGGGAGCTGTTTTTT. The rearrangement links TRBV7-6 to TRBJ2-2; D possibly corresponds to TRBD2 (6 bases). This CDR3 has 16 amino acids. CDR1 and CDR2 (germline): SGHVS, FNYEAQ. V lost 3 bases to trimming and J lost 6 bases, with 17 bases between them.

The rearrangement joins TRBV6-5 to TRBJ2-7, with D hard to call. The CDR3 runs 14 residues. V was shortened by 2 bases and J by 0 bases, with 8 bases between the two germline ends. Germline CDR1 and CDR2: MNHEY and SVGAGI. CDR3 amino acids: CASSYGRYSYEQYF. The CDR3 DNA reads as TGTGCCAGCAGTTACGGCCGGTACTCCTACGAGCAGTACTTC.

J is TRBJ2-5 and V is TRBV2; D unresolved. V lost 7 bases and J lost 5, with 14 bases in between. Germline V gives CDR1 SNHLY, CDR2 FYNNEI. The length of the CDR3 is 13 residues. CDR3 sequence reads: CASTIVPGETQYF. Written as DNA, the CDR3 is TGTGCCAGCACCATCGTCCCCGGGGAGACCCAGTACTTC.

CDR3 bases: TGTGCCAGCAGCTTCGCGGGAGGTGTAGCAGATACGCAGTATTTT. It specifies CASSFAGGVADTQYF. This sequence joins TRBV7-2 and TRBJ2-3, with 8 bases identical to TRBD2. Germline V lookup: CDR1 SGHTA, CDR2 FQGNSA. The CDR3 length is 15 residues. J gave up 4 bases and V 3 bases, and 6 bases lay outside the gene matches.

The chain carries TRBV24-1 and TRBJ2-1, with 10 nucleotides matching TRBD1. J was trimmed by 6 bases and V by 4 bases; bases with no gene match: 8. There are 16 residues in the CDR3. Germline CDR1 is KGHDR and CDR2 is SFDVKD. This chain's CDR3 is CATSDAGTGDLNEQFF. The CDR3 nucleotides are TGTGCCACCAGTGACGCCGGGACAGGGGACCTCAATGAGCAGTTCTTC.

Many counts were recorded for this clonotype. J is TRBJ2-7 and V is TRBV5-5; 7 nucleotides agree with TRBD1. Germline assignment: CDR1 SGHKS and CDR2 YYEKEE (reference sequence). The CDR3 spans 14 residues. J gave up 3 bases and V 0 bases, and 3 bases lay outside the gene matches. CDR3 sequence reads: CASSLAAGGYEQYF. For the CDR3, the DNA is TGTGCCAGCAGCTTGGCGGCAGGGGGCTACGAGCAGTACTTC.

This clonotype was counted at least ten times. The V call is TRBV7-9, the J call TRBJ2-7; no clear D gene. V was clipped by 3 bases and J by 0 bases, with 9 bases between them. The CDR3 contains 14 residues. Germline V lookup: CDR1 SEHNR, CDR2 FQNEAQ (reference sequence). CDR3 nucleotide sequence: TGTGCCAGCAGCTTGGCGAGTAGCTCCTACGAGCAGTACTTC. Translating it yields CASSLASSSYEQYF.

As to this clonotype: A much larger clone sits a single nucleotide away, making a read error possible. The chain is built from TRBV20-1 and TRBJ1-1; D gene ambiguous. The CDR3 has 10 amino acids. Germline CDR1 reads DFQATT; CDR2 reads SNEGSKA (reference sequence). As DNA, the CDR3 is TGCAGTGCTAAGAACACTGAAGCTGTCTTT. As protein: CSAKNTEAVF.

The chain is built from TRBV28 and TRBJ2-1; D gene ambiguous. This CDR3 has 14 amino acids. CDR1 is MDHEN and CDR2 is SYDVKM in the germline V gene. V was clipped by 8 bases and J by 8 bases, with 19 bases between them. CDR3 sequence reads: CASGYYITDHEQFF. CDR3 bases: TGTGCCAGCGGATACTACATAACCGATCATGAGCAGTTCTTC.

This clonotype has just a few counts. The V gene is TRBV20-1, the J gene TRBJ2-5, with D perhaps TRBD1 or TRBD2 (6 bases each). Trimming pared 3 bases from V and 11 bases from J, leaving 19 bases between. CDR3 length equals 13 residues. Germline CDR1 is DFQATT and CDR2 is SNEGSKA (reference sequence). The CDR3 loop is CSARSSTGGTQYF. The CDR3 DNA reads as TGCAGTGCTAGGAGCTCGACAGGCGGGACACAGTACTTC.

The J gene is TRBJ1-1, the V gene TRBV20-1; unclear D gene. CDR1 is DFQATT and CDR2 is SNEGSKA in the germline V gene (reference sequence). The CDR3 has 17 amino acids. Trimming left V 2 bases short and J 2 bases short, with 21 bases between. The DNA for the CDR3 is TGCAGTGCTAGATTATCAGCCGACTACCCGGACAACACTGAAGCTTTCTTT. This encodes CSARLSADYPDNTEAFF.

This chain joins TRBV4-1 and TRBJ1-3; unclear D gene. The ends were cut back, 0 bases at V and 0 bases at J, with 9 bases in the middle. CDR1 is MGHRA and CDR2 is YSYEKL in the germline V gene. This CDR3 region has 16 residues. The CDR3, as DNA: TGCGCCAGCAGCCAAGAACCCCTATCCTCTGGAAACACCATATATTTT. Its protein is CASSQEPLSSGNTIYF.

This clonotype has a handful of counts. This chain links TRBV12-3 or TRBV12-4 with TRBJ1-1, with D possibly TRBD1 on 6 matching bases. The germline V and J ends were trimmed by 6 bases and 0 bases, with 11 bases remaining between them. The CDR3 is 14 amino acids. CDR3 amino acids: CASRLQGMNTEAFF. The CDR3 DNA sequence: TGTGCCAGCAGGCTACAGGGAATGAACACTGAAGCTTTCTTT.

Only a few counts were recorded for this clonotype. The V call is TRBV6-5, the J call TRBJ2-4; D is unclear. This CDR3 is built from 15 residues. Trimming removed 0 bases from V and 0 bases from J, with 6 bases in between. Per the germline V gene, CDR1 is MNHEY and CDR2 is SVGAGI. The CDR3 DNA reads as TGTGCCAGCAGTTACTCGACGGGAGCCAAAAACATTCAGTACTTC. Amino acids: CASSYSTGAKNIQYF.

The rearrangement links TRBV7-3 to TRBJ1-2; D might be TRBD1 (5 bases). This CDR3 contains 13 residues. Trimming cost V 0 bases and J 7 bases, with 9 bases left between them. Germline CDR1 and CDR2: SGHTA and FQGTGA. The CDR3: CASSLTEGFGYTF. CDR3 coding DNA: TGTGCCAGCAGCTTAACAGAGGGGTTTGGCTACACCTTC.

In nucleotides, the CDR3 is TGTGCCAGCAGCTTAGTTCCGCTAGCGGGAAGCTCCTACGAGCAGTACTTC. It yields the protein CASSLVPLAGSSYEQYF. V is TRBV7-2 and J is TRBJ2-7; 9 bases fit TRBD2. Germline assignment: CDR1 SGHTA and CDR2 FQGNSA. V dropped 1 base and J dropped 0; count of bases not matched to a gene: 7. There are 17 residues in the CDR3.

This clonotype has a handful of counts. This chain joins TRBV15 and TRBJ2-2; 7 bases align to TRBD2. The CDR3 consists of 15 residues. V was clipped by 1 base and J by 2 bases; unmatched bases: 1. CDR1 is LNHNV and CDR2 is YYDKDF in the germline V gene (reference sequence). The CDR3 DNA follows: TGTGCCACCAGCAGAGGCGGGAGTAACACCGGGGAGCTGTTTTTT. Residues: CATSRGGSNTGELFF.

The chain uses TRBV7-2 and TRBJ2-7, with D hard to call. The germline V gene encodes CDR1 SGHTA and CDR2 FQGNSA. This CDR3 spans 14 amino acids. V lost 5 bases to trimming and J lost 2 bases, with 13 bases between them. The CDR3, as DNA: TGTGCCAGCAGCCTAACGGACGTAACCTACGAGCAGTACTTC. Amino acid sequence: CASSLTDVTYEQYF.